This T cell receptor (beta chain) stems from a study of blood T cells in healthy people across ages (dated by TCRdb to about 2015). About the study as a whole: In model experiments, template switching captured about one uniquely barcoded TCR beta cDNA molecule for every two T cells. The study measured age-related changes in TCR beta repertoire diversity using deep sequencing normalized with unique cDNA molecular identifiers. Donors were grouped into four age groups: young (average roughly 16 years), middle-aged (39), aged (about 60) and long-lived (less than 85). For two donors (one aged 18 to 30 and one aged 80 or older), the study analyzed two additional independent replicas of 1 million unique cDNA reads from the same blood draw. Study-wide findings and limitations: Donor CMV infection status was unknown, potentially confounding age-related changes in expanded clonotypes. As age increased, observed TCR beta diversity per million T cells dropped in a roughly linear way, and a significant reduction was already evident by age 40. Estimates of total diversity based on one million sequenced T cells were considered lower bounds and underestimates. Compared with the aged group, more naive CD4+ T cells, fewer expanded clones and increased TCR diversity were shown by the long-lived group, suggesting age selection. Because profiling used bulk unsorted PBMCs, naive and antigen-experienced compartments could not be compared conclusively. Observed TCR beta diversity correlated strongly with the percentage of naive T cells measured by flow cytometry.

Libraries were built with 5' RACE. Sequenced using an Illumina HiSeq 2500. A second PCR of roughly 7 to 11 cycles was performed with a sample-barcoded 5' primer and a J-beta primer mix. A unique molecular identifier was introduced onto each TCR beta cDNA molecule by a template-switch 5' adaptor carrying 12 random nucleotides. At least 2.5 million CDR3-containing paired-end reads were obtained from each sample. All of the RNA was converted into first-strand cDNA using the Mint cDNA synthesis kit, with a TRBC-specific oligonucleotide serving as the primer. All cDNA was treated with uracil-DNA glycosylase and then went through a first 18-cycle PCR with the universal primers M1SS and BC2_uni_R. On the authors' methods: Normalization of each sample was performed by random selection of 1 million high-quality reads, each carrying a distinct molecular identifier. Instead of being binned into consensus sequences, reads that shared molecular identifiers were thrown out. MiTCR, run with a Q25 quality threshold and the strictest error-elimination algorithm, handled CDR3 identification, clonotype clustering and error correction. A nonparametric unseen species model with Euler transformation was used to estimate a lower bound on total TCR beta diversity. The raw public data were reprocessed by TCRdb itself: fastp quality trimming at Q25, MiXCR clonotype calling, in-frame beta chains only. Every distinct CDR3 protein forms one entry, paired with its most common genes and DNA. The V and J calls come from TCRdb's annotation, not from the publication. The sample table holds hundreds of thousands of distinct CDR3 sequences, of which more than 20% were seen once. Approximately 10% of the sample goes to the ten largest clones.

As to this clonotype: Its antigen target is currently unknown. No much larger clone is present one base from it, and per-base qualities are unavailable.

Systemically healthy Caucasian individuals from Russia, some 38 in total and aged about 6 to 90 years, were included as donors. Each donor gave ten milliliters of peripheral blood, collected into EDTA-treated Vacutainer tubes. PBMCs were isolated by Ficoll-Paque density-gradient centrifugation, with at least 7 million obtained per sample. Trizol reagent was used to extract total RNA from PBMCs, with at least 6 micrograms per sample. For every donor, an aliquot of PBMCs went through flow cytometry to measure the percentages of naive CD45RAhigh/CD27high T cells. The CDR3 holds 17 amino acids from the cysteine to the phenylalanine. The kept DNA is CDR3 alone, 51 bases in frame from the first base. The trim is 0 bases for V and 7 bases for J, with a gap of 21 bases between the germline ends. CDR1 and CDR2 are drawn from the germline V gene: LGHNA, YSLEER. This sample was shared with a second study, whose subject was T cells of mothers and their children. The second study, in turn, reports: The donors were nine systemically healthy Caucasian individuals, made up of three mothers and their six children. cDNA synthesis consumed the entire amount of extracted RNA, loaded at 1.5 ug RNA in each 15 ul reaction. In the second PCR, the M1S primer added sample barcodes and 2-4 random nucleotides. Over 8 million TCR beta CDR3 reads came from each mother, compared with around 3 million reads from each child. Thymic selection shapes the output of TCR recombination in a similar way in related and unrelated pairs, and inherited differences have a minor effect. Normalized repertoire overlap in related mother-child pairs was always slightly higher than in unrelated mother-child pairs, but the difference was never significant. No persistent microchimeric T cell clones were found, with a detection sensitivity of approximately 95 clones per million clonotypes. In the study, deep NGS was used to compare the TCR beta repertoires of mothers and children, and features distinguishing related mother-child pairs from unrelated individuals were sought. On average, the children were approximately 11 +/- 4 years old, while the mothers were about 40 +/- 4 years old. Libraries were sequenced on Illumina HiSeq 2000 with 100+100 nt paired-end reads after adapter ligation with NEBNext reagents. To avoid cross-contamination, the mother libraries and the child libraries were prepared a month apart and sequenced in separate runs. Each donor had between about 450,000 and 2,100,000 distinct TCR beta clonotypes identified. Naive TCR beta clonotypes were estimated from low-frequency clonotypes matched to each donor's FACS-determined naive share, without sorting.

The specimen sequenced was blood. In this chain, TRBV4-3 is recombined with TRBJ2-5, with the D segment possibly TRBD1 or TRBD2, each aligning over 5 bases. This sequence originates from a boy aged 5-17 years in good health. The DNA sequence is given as TGCGCCAGCAGCCAAGATGGCCTTGCCGGGACCCCGGGGACCCAGTACTTC. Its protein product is CASSQDGLAGTPGTQYF.